This entry features one T cell receptor (beta chain) sequence. Its antigen is as yet unknown. CD45RO-negative cells were positively selected for CCR7, leaving out terminally differentiated effector memory CD45RA+ cells. These data belong to a study of shared clonotypes between healthy human individuals. Study-wide results and caveats: The represented genetic and exposure-history diversity was limited by the small number of donors. Generation probabilities were higher for clonotypes shared across all four sorted-subset donors than for unshared ones.

Method: immunoSEQ multiplex PCR; TCRdb's copy keeps in-frame clones and lacks some. The sample records roughly 2,000,000 clones, about 95% being singletons. Germline assignment: CDR1 LNHNV and CDR2 YYDKDF (reference sequence). CDR3 length equals 12 residues. Trimming shortened V by 6 bases and J by 4 bases, and 7 bases separated the two germline ends. This sequence originates from a man between 18 and 35 years old in good health. The V and J genes are TRBV15 and TRBJ1-5, with D unresolved. Sequenced: naive CD8+ T cells sorted from blood. CDR3 amino acids: CATSVTNQPQHF. The CDR3 DNA reads as TGTGCCACCAGTGTTACTAATCAGCCCCAGCATTTT.